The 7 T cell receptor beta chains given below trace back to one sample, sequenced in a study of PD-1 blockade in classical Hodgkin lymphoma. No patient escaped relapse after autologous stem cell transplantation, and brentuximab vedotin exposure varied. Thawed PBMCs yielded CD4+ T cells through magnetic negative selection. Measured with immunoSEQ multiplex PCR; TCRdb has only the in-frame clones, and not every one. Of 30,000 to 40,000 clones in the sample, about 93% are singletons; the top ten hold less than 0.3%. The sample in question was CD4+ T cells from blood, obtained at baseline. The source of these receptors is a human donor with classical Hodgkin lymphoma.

The CDR3 here is CASSSLRGHIAYEQYF. The CDR3, as DNA: TGTGCCAGCAGTTCACTCAGGGGCCATATAGCCTACGAGCAGTACTTC. This chain uses TRBV28 with TRBJ2-7, with TRBD1 as a possible D gene (6 bases). V shed 4 bases and J shed 2 bases, with 18 bases lying between them. The CDR3 extends over 16 amino acids. Germline V lookup: CDR1 MDHEN, CDR2 SYDVKM. Together with reference TRBV28 and TRBJ2-7, the CDR3 gives the full variable domain: DVKVTQSSRYLVKRTGEKVFLECVQDMDHENMFWYRQDPGLGLRLIYFSYDVKMKEKGDIPEGYSVSREKKERFSLILESASTNQTSMYLCASSSLRGHIAYEQYFGPGTRLTVT.

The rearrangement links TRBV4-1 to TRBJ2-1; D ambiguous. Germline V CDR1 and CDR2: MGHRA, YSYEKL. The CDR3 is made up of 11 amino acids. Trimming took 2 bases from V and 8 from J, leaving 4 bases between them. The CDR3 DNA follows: TGCGCCAGCAGCCAATTCCATGAGCAGTTCTTC. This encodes CASSQFHEQFF.

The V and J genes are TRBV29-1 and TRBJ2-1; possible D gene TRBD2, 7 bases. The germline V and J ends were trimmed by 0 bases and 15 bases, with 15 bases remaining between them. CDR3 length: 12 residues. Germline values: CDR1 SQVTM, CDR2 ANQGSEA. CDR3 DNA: TGCAGCGTTGAAGATCTGATAGGGGGGGGGTTCTTC. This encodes CSVEDLIGGGFF.

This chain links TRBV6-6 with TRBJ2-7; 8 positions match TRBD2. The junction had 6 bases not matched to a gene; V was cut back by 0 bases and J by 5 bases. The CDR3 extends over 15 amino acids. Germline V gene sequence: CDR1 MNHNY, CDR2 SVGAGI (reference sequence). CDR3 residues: CASSYSGLVGNEQYF. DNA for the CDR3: TGTGCCAGCAGTTACTCGGGACTAGTAGGGAACGAGCAGTACTTC.

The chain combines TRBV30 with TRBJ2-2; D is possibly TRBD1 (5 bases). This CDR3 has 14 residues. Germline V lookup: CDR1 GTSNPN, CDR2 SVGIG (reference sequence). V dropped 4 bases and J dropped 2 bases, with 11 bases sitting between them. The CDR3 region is CAWNPGPNTGELFF. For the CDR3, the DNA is TGTGCCTGGAACCCAGGGCCAAACACCGGGGAGCTGTTTTTT.

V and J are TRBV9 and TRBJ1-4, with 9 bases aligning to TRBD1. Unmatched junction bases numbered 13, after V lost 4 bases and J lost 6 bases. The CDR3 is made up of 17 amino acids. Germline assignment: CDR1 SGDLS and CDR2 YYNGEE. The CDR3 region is CASSKHPGQGRYEKLFF. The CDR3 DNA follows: TGTGCCAGCAGCAAACATCCGGGACAGGGAAGATATGAAAAACTGTTTTTT.

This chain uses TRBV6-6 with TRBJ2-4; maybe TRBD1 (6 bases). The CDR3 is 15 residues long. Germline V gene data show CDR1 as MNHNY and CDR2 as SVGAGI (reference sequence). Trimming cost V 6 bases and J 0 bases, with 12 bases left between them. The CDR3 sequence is CASRGQLLAKNIQYF. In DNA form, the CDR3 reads TGTGCCAGCAGAGGACAGCTTCTAGCCAAAAACATTCAGTACTTC.